Below, 26 T cell receptor beta chains from the same sample are listed, as sequenced in a study of OX40 agonist ivuxolimab in advanced cancers. Only in-frame clones appear in the TCRdb table, and some are missing; sequencing was by immunoSEQ multiplex PCR. The profile shows under 30,000 clones, around 80% of them singletons. Specimen: CD4+ or CD8+ T cells sorted from blood, collected in a trial of the OX40 agonist ivuxolimab. The source is an adult with an advanced solid tumor such as melanoma, head and neck, liver or kidney cancer.

This clone was picked up one time. This rearrangement joins TRBV5-1 to TRBJ1-1; the D is unclear. The CDR3 has 13 residues. V lost 0 bases to trimming and J lost 5 bases, with 8 bases between them. Germline-derived CDR1 and CDR2 are SGHRS and YFSETQ. Here the CDR3 reads CASSLALMTEAFF. The CDR3 DNA follows: TGCGCCAGCAGCTTGGCCCTTATGACTGAAGCTTTCTTT.

This clone was counted a few times. The chain links TRBV5-4 to TRBJ1-2; no clear D gene. With 5 bases removed from V and 8 bases from J, the gap between germline ends came to 13 bases. The CDR3 sequence is 12 residues long. Looked up from germline, CDR1 is SGHNT and CDR2 is YYREEE (reference sequence). The CDR3 DNA reads as TGTGCCAGCAGTCGGGGTCTCGGCGGCTACACCTTC. Translating gives CASSRGLGGYTF.

The V and J genes are TRBV9 and TRBJ2-5; D is possibly TRBD1 or TRBD2 (6 bases each). Deletions cut 0 bases from V and 5 bases from J, with 14 bases between. Per germline, CDR1 SGDLS and CDR2 YYNGEE. The CDR3 sequence is 15 residues long. The CDR3 spells CASSVDGGRSETQYF. For the CDR3, the DNA is TGTGCCAGCAGCGTAGATGGGGGGCGCAGCGAGACCCAGTACTTC.

The chain joins TRBV7-7 to TRBJ1-1; D is unresolved. CDR1 and CDR2 from the germline V gene are SSHAT and FNYEAQ (reference sequence). This CDR3 contains 13 residues. V was clipped by 3 bases and J by 2 bases, with 7 bases between them. CDR3 region: CASSLWVNTEAFF. The CDR3 nucleotides are TGTGCCAGCAGCTTGTGGGTTAACACTGAAGCTTTCTTT.

The chain recombines TRBV5-1 with TRBJ1-1, with no clear D. V dropped 0 bases and J dropped 8 bases, with 11 bases sitting between them. The germline gives CDR1 SGHRS, CDR2 YFSETQ. This CDR3 region has 13 residues. The DNA for the CDR3 is TGCGCCAGCAGCTTGGCCGGCACCCAGGAAGCTTTCTTT. It is translated as CASSLAGTQEAFF.

V gene TRBV5-4 combines with J gene TRBJ2-7, with D tentatively TRBD2 (5 bases). Germline assignment: CDR1 SGHNT and CDR2 YYREEE (reference sequence). This CDR3 is built from 14 residues. With 1 base removed from V and 4 bases from J, the gap between germline ends came to 12 bases. The CDR3: CASSLWASSYEQYF. In DNA form, the CDR3 reads TGTGCCAGCAGCTTGTGGGCTAGCTCTTACGAGCAGTACTTC.

The V gene is TRBV6-5, the J gene TRBJ1-1; D is unclear. With 2 bases removed from V and 6 bases from J, the gap between germline ends came to 10 bases. CDR1 is MNHEY, CDR2 SVGAGI, per germline. This CDR3 comprises 13 residues. The CDR3 spells CASSYEGFAEAFF. The CDR3, as DNA: TGTGCCAGCAGTTACGAGGGTTTCGCTGAAGCTTTCTTT.

This chain links TRBV11-3 with TRBJ1-1, with D unresolved. The CDR3 spans 14 residues. The germline V gene encodes CDR1 SGHNT and CDR2 YENEEA. Deletions cut 3 bases from V and 0 bases from J, with 8 bases between. The CDR3 DNA follows: TGTGCCAGCAGCTTCGGCGGCCTGAACACTGAAGCTTTCTTT. Its protein product is CASSFGGLNTEAFF.

The V gene is TRBV6-6, the J gene TRBJ2-2; D possibly matches TRBD1 or TRBD2 (5 bases each). V lost 6 bases and J lost 5, with 7 bases in between. This CDR3 contains 12 residues. CDR1 and CDR2 from the germline V gene are MNHNY and SVGAGI (reference sequence). The CDR3 DNA reads TGTGCCAGCAGCTGGGGGACCGGGGAGCTGTTTTTT. Amino acids: CASSWGTGELFF.

The V and J genes are TRBV6-5 and TRBJ2-6; D not certain. This CDR3 region has 14 residues. Trimming stripped 4 bases from V and 4 bases from J, with 8 bases between. Germline V gene sequence: CDR1 MNHEY, CDR2 SVGAGI. Here the CDR3 DNA reads TGTGCCAGCAGTTCCCCGGCGGGGGCCAACGTCCTGACTTTC. It yields the protein CASSSPAGANVLTF.

The V and J genes are TRBV19 and TRBJ1-6, with TRBD1 as a possible D gene (5 bases). Germline-derived CDR1 and CDR2 are LNHDA and SQIVND (reference sequence). The germline V and J ends were trimmed by 5 bases and 5 bases, with 10 bases remaining between them. The CDR3 has 14 amino acids. DNA of the CDR3: TGTGCCAGTAGTGGGGCCGGAGATAATTCACCCCTCCACTTT. Translation gives CASSGAGDNSPLHF.

The rearrangement links TRBV9 to TRBJ2-5, with D possibly being TRBD1 (6 bases). Germline CDR1 and CDR2: SGDLS and YYNGEE. CDR3 length equals 15 residues. V dropped 2 bases and J dropped 5 bases, with 16 bases sitting between them. The CDR3 protein is CASSVRPGERETQYF. CDR3 in DNA: TGTGCCAGCAGCGTTAGGCCAGGGGAACGGGAGACCCAGTACTTC.

V gene TRBV6-1 combines with J gene TRBJ1-1, with no clear D. The CDR3 totals 14 residues. Germline CDR1 reads MNHNS; CDR2 reads SASEGT. CDR3 loop: CATRITARYTEAFF. In DNA form, the CDR3 reads TGTGCGACGCGGATTACAGCAAGGTACACTGAAGCTTTCTTT.

CDR3: CASSFPGQVSYEQYF. The CDR3 DNA is TGTGCCAGCAGCTTCCCGGGACAGGTCTCCTACGAGCAGTACTTC. The gene calls are TRBV13 and TRBJ2-7, with 8 bases lining up with TRBD1. Trimming cost V 3 bases and J 0 bases; bases outside gene matches: 4. Germline V CDR1 and CDR2: PRHDT, FYEKMQ (reference sequence). The CDR3 is 15 amino acids. Using reference TRBV13 and TRBJ2-7 for the parts outside the CDR3, the full variable domain is AAGVIQSPRHLIKEKRETATLKCYPIPRHDTVYWYQQGPGQDPQFLISFYEKMQSDKGSIPDRFSAQQFSDYHSELNMSSLELGDSALYFCASSFPGQVSYEQYFGPGTRLTVT.

V usage is TRBV4-3 and J usage is TRBJ1-3, with TRBD1 as a possible D gene (5 bases). Trimming shortened V by 4 bases and J by 2 bases, and 12 bases separated the two germline ends. CDR3 length: 15 amino acids. CDR1 is LGHNA and CDR2 is YSLEER in the germline V gene. The CDR3 nucleotides read TGCGCCAGCAGCCCCGGGGGGGGTACTGGAAACACCATATATTTT. It codes for CASSPGGGTGNTIYF.

V gene TRBV7-9 combines with J gene TRBJ2-7; maybe TRBD1 (6 bases). This CDR3 spans 14 amino acids. With 5 bases removed from V and 1 base from J, the gap between germline ends came to 12 bases. Germline assignment: CDR1 SEHNR and CDR2 FQNEAQ (reference sequence). The CDR3 nucleotides are TGTGCCAGCAGCCCGACAGGTCCGTCCTACGAGCAGTACTTC. It specifies CASSPTGPSYEQYF.

The chain has TRBV23-1 and TRBJ2-2, with D maybe TRBD1 (5 bases). TRBV23-1 is flagged as an ORF with uncertain function. V dropped 4 bases and J dropped 3 bases, with 6 bases sitting between them. The CDR3 has 13 amino acids. CDR3 sequence reads: CASSPGYTGELFF. The CDR3 nucleotides read TGCGCCAGCAGTCCAGGGTACACCGGGGAGCTGTTTTTT.

This clone occurred once. The rearrangement uses TRBV4-3 and TRBJ2-7; maybe TRBD2 (6 bases). V dropped 1 base and J dropped 2 bases, with 15 bases sitting between them. Germline V gene data show CDR1 as LGHNA and CDR2 as YSLEER. The CDR3 is 16 residues long. CDR3 nucleotide sequence: TGCGCCAGCAGCCAAGCGATGGGGGGAAAGCCCTACGAGCAGTACTTC. Protein product: CASSQAMGGKPYEQYF.

This rearrangement joins TRBV27 to TRBJ1-1, with D possibly being TRBD1 (5 bases). CDR1 and CDR2 (germline): MNHEY, SMNVEV (reference sequence). The CDR3 spans 13 residues. V shed 3 bases and J shed 6 bases, with 11 bases lying between them. CDR3 sequence (DNA): TGTGCCAGCAGTTTTACCAGGGCGGCTGAAGCTTTCTTT. Translation: CASSFTRAAEAFF.

This clone was recorded only once. This sequence joins TRBV9 and TRBJ1-1, with D tentatively TRBD1 (5 bases). The V and J ends lost 0 bases and 6 bases respectively, with 9 bases between them. In germline, CDR1 is SGDLS, CDR2 YYNGEE. The CDR3 loop spans 13 amino acids. The CDR3 region has the DNA TGTGCCAGCAGCGTAGGGGGGGGTCCTGAAGCTTTCTTT. Protein product: CASSVGGGPEAFF.

The chain joins TRBV19 to TRBJ1-5; TRBD1 matches 7 bases. Germline lookup yields CDR1 LNHDA and CDR2 SQIVND (reference sequence). This CDR3 contains 18 residues. Trimming at V came to 3 bases and at J to 0 bases, leaving 11 bases not matched to a gene. In DNA form, the CDR3 reads TGTGCCAGTAGTATTTTAGACAGGGCGCTCTATAGCAATCAGCCCCAGCATTTT. The encoded protein is CASSILDRALYSNQPQHF.

The V and J genes are TRBV19 and TRBJ2-2, with 12 bases aligning to TRBD1. Germline-derived CDR1 and CDR2 are LNHDA and SQIVND (reference sequence). There are 17 residues in the CDR3. The junction had 6 bases not matched to a gene; V was cut back by 0 bases and J by 7 bases. In nucleotides, the CDR3 is TGTGCCAGTAGTATAGAAGGGACAGGGGGCGCAAACGGGGAGCTGTTTTTT. This sequence encodes CASSIEGTGGANGELFF.

The V and J genes are TRBV7-9 and TRBJ2-7; unclear D gene. The CDR3 is made up of 13 amino acids. CDR1 SEHNR and CDR2 FQNEAQ come from the germline V gene (reference sequence). Between the trimmed V and J ends, which lost 5 bases and 3 bases, there was a span of 11 bases. The DNA of the CDR3 is TGTGCCAGCAGCGCCCCGGGCCTCTACGAGCAGTACTTC. Translation: CASSAPGLYEQYF.

V gene TRBV4-3 combines with J gene TRBJ1-5, with a tentative D call TRBD1 (5 bases). Germline lookup yields CDR1 LGHNA and CDR2 YSLEER. Trimming took 0 bases from V and 8 from J, leaving 11 bases between them. The CDR3 totals 14 residues. In nucleotides, the CDR3 is TGCGCCAGCAGCCAAGATCTGGGGGGAGAGCCCCAGCATTTT. It is translated as CASSQDLGGEPQHF.

The chain recombines TRBV21-1 with TRBJ2-5; TRBD1, the table's D call, lacks a check against the DNA. TRBV21-1 is shown as a pseudogene. The CDR3 loop spans 11 amino acids. The CDR3 loop is CASLGAETQYF. CDR3 nucleotides: TGTGCCAGCTTGGGGGCAGAGACCCAGTACTTC.

The V gene is TRBV7-8, the J gene TRBJ2-7; D is ambiguous. Looked up from germline, CDR1 is SGHVS and CDR2 is FQNEAQ. The CDR3 sequence is 13 residues long. With 1 base removed from V and 0 bases from J, the gap between germline ends came to 4 bases. CDR3 loop: CASSLESSYEQYF. The CDR3 nucleotides are TGTGCCAGCAGCTTAGAAAGCTCCTACGAGCAGTACTTC.